This T cell receptor (beta chain) was sequenced for a study of cytomegalovirus exposure and HLA in healthy donors. Points on this clone: As yet, its antigen is unknown.

PCR involved 60 Vbeta and 13 Jbeta primers. The table came from immunoSEQ multiplex PCR; TCRdb's copy has only in-frame clones and leaves some out. Of about 200,000 clones in the sample, 60% to 80% are singletons; the top ten hold around 2%. General observations from the study: The listing of 150 to 200 TCR beta chains classed them as cytomegalovirus-associated.

The CDR3 runs to 12 residues. V gave up 3 bases and J gave up 9 bases, with 9 bases separating them. Per germline, CDR1 SGHTA and CDR2 FQGNSA. The chain links TRBV7-2 to TRBJ1-3; D not resolved. This receptor was taken from a man aged 18 to 29 in good health and CMV-seronegative. The sequenced sample was PBMCs. The CDR3 DNA reads TGTGCCAGCAGCTTCCCACTAGGCACCATATATTTT. Translated: CASSFPLGTIYF.